The sequence of this T cell receptor beta chain was determined in a study of blood T cell repertoires in COVID-19. Across the study: Acute-phase and convalescent COVID-19 samples originated in the United States, Italy and Spain. In each case, the material was cDNA or gDNA derived from T cells, B-cell-depleted T cells, or PBMCs.

In the source study's methods: Reference gene primers were amplified, and this amplification served to estimate nucleated cell counts. Generated by immunoSEQ multiplex PCR, the TCRdb table keeps only in-frame clones and is missing some. That table furnishes V, J and clone size, whereas the DNA furnished D and trimming. The top ten clones hold approximately 16% of a sample with tens of thousands of clones, roughly 80% of them seen once. The source of this sequence is a woman over 75 with active or convalescent COVID-19. The sequenced sample consisted of peripheral blood.

The CDR3 sequence is CASSYSGGRMETQYF. The CDR3 DNA sequence: TGTGCCAGCAGTTACAGCGGGGGTAGAATGGAGACCCAGTACTTC. The rearrangement uses TRBV6-5 and TRBJ2-5; 8 bases are shared with TRBD2. The CDR3 covers 15 residues. Germline V lookup: CDR1 MNHEY, CDR2 SVGAGI. V gave up 2 bases and J gave up 5 bases; unmatched junction bases: 7.